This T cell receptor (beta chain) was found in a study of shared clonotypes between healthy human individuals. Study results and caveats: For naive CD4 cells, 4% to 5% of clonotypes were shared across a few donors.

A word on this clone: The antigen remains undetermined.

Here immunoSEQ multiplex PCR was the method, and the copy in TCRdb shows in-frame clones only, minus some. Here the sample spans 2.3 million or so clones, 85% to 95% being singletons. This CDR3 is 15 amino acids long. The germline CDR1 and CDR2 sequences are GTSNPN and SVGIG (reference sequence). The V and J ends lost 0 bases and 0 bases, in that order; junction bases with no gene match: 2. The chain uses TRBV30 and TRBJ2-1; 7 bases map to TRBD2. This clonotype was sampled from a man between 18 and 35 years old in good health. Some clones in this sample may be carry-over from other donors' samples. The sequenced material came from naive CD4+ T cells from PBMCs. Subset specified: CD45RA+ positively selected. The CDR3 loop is CAWSVWDYSYNEQFF. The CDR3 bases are TGTGCCTGGAGTGTTTGGGACTACTCCTACAATGAGCAGTTCTTC.